This TCR beta chain was retrieved from a study of cytomegalovirus exposure and HLA in healthy donors. Study-level points and caveats: Common viral pathogens seemed to be connected with several of the most significant clusters, according to a later analysis.

The donors, nominally healthy at sampling, likely had unrecorded immune exposures. PCR involved 60 Vbeta and 13 Jbeta primers. The assay was immunoSEQ multiplex PCR, and TCRdb's table has in-frame clones only and misses some. The data hold about 88,000 clones, with roughly three quarters observed a single time. This clone came up a few times. Its target is unknown. The CDR3 is 14 amino acids. The V gene's germline CDR1 is SGHRS and CDR2 YFSETQ. J gave up 7 bases and V 1 base, and 3 bases lay outside the gene matches. Material for sequencing was PBMCs. The chain employs TRBV5-1 and TRBJ1-5; TRBD1 matches 9 bases. This TCR derives from a man between 25 and 39 years old in good health and CMV-seronegative. For the CDR3, the DNA is TGCGCCAGCAGCTTGACAGGGGGCGGACAGCCCCAGCATTTT. This codes for CASSLTGGGQPQHF.